The clone carrying this T cell receptor beta chain was observed a handful of times. The antigen is unknown. The data were obtained in a study of T cells in Graves' hyperthyroidism and ophthalmopathy. Regarding the study as a whole: Blood samples included most of the expanded thyroid clonotypes exceeding 0.001.

Using RNA transcripts as the source, TCR beta CDR3 regions were amplified. During a first-round RT-PCR of the TCR CDR3, the HTBI primer set was used. Each CDR3 protein is one row after TCRdb ran MiXCR on the multiplex PCR reads. The profile shows around 690,000 distinct CDR3 sequences, around a sixth of them singletons. Stable Graves' hyperthyroidism meant no ophthalmopathy progression within 18 months. Uncontrolled infection, other autoimmune disease, pregnancy or lactation led to exclusion. PBMCs were obtained from 9.5 to 10 ml fresh peripheral blood. CDR3 length: 17 amino acids. The junction had 13 bases not matched to a gene; V was cut back by 4 bases and J by 4 bases. Germline CDR1 SGHNT, CDR2 YYREEE (reference sequence).

Sequencing used blood. The TCR was taken from a man in his fifties with Graves' hyperthyroidism. This chain uses TRBV5-4 with TRBJ2-1; 8 positions match TRBD1. CDR3 amino acids: CASSPRGGTGSYNEQFF. The CDR3, as DNA: TGTGCCAGCAGCCCGAGGGGCGGGACAGGCTCTTACAATGAGCAGTTCTTC. The variable domain in full, completed from reference TRBV5-4 and TRBJ2-1, reads ETGVTQSPTHLIKTRGQQVTLRCSSQSGHNTVSWYQQALGQGPQFIFQYYREEENGRGNFPPRFSGLQFPNYSSELNVNALELDDSALYLCASSPRGGTGSYNEQFFGPGTRLTVL.